A selection of T cell receptor beta chains follows, all from one sample in a study of tumor-infiltrating lymphocytes in localized non-small cell lung cancer. The table came from immunoSEQ multiplex PCR; TCRdb's copy has only in-frame clones and leaves some out. The table records tens of thousands of clones, approximately 83% of them present only once. The sequencing sample was made of lung tumor tissue. The source is a human donor with non-small cell lung cancer. Both conserved end residues are part of each CDR3. D genes are given only for firm matches. A clone size is listed for some rows: how often the clone was seen (once, few, many), or a class if it is expanded.

D: .
J: TRBJ1-1
V: TRBV5-1
size: .
DNA: TGCGCCAGCAGCTTGGACAGGTTGACCACTGAAGCTTTCTTT
CDR3: CASSLDRLTTEAFF

D: .
J: TRBJ1-6
V: TRBV6-6
size: .
DNA: TGTGCCAGCAGTTACTTGGAAACAGGGAACTCACCCCTCCACTTT
CDR3: CASSYLETGNSPLHF

D: .
J: TRBJ2-7
V: TRBV12-5
size: few
DNA: TGTGCTAGTCCAGGACCCTACGAGCAGTACTTC
CDR3: CASPGPYEQYF

D: .
J: TRBJ2-1
V: TRBV9
size: .
DNA: TGTGCCAGCAGCGGACCGGGACTGGGAGTTATAGGTGAGCAGTTCTTC
CDR3: CASSGPGLGVIGEQFF

D: TRBD2
J: TRBJ2-1
V: TRBV4-1
size: .
DNA: TGCGCCAGCAGCCAGCACCCAGAAGAGGGACTAAATTACAATGAGCAGTTCTTC
CDR3: CASSQHPEEGLNYNEQFF

D: TRBD1
J: TRBJ1-5
V: TRBV18
size: .
DNA: TGTGCCAGCTCACCAGGCAGGGGGGATCAGCCCCAGCATTTT
CDR3: CASSPGRGDQPQHF

D: TRBD2
J: TRBJ2-3
V: TRBV4-1
size: .
DNA: TGCGCCAGCAGCCAAGATCTACTAGCGGGTGGGGGCACAGATACGCAGTATTTT
CDR3: CASSQDLLAGGGTDTQYF

D: TRBD1
J: TRBJ2-5
V: TRBV5-1
size: few
DNA: TGCGCCAGCAGCTTAGAGGGACAGGATCCGCGGTACCAAGAGACCCAGTACTTC
CDR3: CASSLEGQDPRYQETQYF

D: .
J: TRBJ2-3
V: TRBV29-1
size: .
DNA: TGCAGTTTTCTCCTGGGACCAAGGCCCACAGATACGCAGTATTTT
CDR3: CSFLLGPRPTDTQYF

D: TRBD2
J: TRBJ2-3
V: TRBV7-9
size: .
DNA: TGTGCCAGCAGCTTAGGTGCGGGGGAGACCACAGATACGCAGTATTTT
CDR3: CASSLGAGETTDTQYF

D: .
J: TRBJ1-1
V: TRBV7-9
size: .
DNA: TGTGCCAGCAGCCGAACTGACGAAGCTTTCTTT
CDR3: CASSRTDEAFF

D: .
J: TRBJ2-2
V: TRBV5-4
size: .
DNA: TGTGCCAGCAGCTTGGCCACCAAGAACACCGGGGAGCTGTTTTTT
CDR3: CASSLATKNTGELFF

D: .
J: TRBJ1-2
V: TRBV29-1
size: .
DNA: TGCAGCGTTGTCGGGGCTGCTGGCTACACCTTC
CDR3: CSVVGAAGYTF

D: TRBD1
J: TRBJ2-1
V: TRBV19
size: .
DNA: TGTGCCAGTAAACGTCTCGGGACAGAGAACAATGAGCAGTTCTTC
CDR3: CASKRLGTENNEQFF